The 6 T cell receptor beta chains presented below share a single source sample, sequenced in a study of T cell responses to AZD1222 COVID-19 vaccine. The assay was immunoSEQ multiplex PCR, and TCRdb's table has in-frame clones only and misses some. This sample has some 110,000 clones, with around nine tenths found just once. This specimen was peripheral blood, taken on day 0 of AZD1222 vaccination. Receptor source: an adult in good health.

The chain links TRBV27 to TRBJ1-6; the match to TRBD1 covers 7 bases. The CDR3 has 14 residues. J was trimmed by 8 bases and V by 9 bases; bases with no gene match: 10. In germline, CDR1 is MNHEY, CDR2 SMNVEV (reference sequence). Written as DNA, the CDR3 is TGTGCCAGTTCGACAGGGCTTCACGATTCACCCCTCCACTTT. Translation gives CASSTGLHDSPLHF.

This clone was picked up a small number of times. The CDR3 bases are TGTGCCAGTAGTTACGCGGGGAGCAATCAGCCCCAGCATTTT. Translated, it gives CASSYAGSNQPQHF. The chain links TRBV19 to TRBJ1-5; D gene uncertain. The germline gives CDR1 LNHDA, CDR2 SQIVND (reference sequence). Deletions cut 5 bases from V and 1 base from J, with 9 bases between. This CDR3 spans 14 amino acids. Together with reference TRBV19 and TRBJ1-5, the CDR3 gives the full variable domain: DGGITQSPKYLFRKEGQNVTLSCEQNLNHDAMYWYRQDPGQGLRLIYYSQIVNDFQKGDIAEGYSVSREKKESFPLTVTSAQKNPTAFYLCASSYAGSNQPQHFGDGTRLSIL.

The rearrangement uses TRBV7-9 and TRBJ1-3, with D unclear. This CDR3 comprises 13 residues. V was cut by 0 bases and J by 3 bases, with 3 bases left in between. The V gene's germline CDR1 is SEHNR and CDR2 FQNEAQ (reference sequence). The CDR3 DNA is TGTGCCAGCAGCTTAGCTAGTGGAAACACCATATATTTT. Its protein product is CASSLASGNTIYF.

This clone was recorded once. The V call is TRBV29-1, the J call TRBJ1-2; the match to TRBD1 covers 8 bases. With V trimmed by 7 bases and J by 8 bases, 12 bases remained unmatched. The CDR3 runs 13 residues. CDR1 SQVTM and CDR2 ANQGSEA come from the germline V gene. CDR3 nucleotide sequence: TGCAGCGCCCTACTCCAGGGGGCGCGGGGCTACACCTTC. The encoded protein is CSALLQGARGYTF.

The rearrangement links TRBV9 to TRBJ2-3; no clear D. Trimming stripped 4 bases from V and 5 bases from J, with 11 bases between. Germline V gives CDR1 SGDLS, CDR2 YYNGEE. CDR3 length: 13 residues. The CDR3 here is CASSPKWGDTQYF. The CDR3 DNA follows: TGTGCCAGCAGCCCAAAGTGGGGAGATACGCAGTATTTT.

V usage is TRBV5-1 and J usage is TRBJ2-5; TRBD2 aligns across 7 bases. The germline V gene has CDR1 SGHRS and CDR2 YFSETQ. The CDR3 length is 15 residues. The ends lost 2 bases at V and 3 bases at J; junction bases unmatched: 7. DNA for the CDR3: TGCGCCAGCAGCTTTATCGCTAGCGGTAAAGAGACCCAGTACTTC. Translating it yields CASSFIASGKETQYF.